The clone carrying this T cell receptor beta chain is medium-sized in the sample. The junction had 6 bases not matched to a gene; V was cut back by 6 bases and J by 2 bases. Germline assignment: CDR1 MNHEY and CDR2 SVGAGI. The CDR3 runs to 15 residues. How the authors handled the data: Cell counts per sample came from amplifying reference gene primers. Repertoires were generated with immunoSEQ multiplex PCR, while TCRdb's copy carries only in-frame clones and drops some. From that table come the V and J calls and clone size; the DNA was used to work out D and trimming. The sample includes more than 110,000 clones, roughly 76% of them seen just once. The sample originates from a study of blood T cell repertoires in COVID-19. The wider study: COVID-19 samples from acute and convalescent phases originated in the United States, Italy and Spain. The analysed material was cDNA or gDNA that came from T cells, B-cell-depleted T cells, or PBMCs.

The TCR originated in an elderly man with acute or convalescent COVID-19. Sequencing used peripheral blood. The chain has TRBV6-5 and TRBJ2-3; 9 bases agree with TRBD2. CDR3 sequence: CASRAGGFNTDTQYF. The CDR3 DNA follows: TGTGCCAGCAGAGCGGGGGGCTTTAACACAGATACGCAGTATTTT.